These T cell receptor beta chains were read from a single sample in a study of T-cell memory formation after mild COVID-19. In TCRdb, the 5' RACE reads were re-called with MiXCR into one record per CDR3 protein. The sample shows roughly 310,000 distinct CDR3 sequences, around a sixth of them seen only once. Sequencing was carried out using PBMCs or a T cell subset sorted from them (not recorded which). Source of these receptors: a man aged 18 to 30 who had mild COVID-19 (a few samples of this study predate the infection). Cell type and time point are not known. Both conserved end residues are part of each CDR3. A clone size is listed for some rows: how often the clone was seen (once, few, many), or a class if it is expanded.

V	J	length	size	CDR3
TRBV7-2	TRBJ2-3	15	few	CASSTYRGAPDTQYF
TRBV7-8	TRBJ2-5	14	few	CASSLVYRKETQYF
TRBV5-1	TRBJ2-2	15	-	CASSLEVANTGELFF
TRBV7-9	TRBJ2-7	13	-	CASSFTGSHEQYF
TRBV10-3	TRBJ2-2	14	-	CAISESGVTGELFF
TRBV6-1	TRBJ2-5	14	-	CASSEELREETQYF
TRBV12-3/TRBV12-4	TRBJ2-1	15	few	CASTLGRLHRNEQFF
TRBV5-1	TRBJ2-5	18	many	CASSTQPGLAGREETQYF
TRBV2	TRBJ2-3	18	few	CASRAPGTSGGPTDTQYF
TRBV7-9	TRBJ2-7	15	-	CASSLGGQGDYEQYF
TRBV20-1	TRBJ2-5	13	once	CSVKVGGQKTQYF
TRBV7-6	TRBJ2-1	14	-	CASSPLGYPHEQFF
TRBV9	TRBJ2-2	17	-	CASSTPASGGITGELFF
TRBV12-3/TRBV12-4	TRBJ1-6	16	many	CASSLYPGGFNSPLHF
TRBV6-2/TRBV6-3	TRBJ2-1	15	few	CASSYRQPSYNEQFF
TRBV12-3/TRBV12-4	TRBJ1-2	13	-	CASTIWRGVGYTF
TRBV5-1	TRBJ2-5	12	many	CASSLTEETQYF
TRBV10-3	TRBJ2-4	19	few	CAISESWTSGDLAKNIQYF